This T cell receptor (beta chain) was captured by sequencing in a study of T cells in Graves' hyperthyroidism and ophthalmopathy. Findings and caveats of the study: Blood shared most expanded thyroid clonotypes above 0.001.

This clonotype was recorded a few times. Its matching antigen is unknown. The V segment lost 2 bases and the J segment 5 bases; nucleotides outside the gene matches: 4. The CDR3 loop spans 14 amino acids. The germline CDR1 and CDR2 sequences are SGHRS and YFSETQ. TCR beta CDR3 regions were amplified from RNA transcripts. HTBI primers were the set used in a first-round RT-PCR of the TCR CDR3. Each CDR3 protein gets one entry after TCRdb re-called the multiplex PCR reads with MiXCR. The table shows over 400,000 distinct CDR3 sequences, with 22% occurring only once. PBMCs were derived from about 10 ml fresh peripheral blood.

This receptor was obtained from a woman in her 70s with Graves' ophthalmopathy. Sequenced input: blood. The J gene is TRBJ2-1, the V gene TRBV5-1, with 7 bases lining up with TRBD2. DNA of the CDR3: TGCGCCAGCAGCTTCGGGGGGTCGGACAATGAGCAGTTCTTC. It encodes CASSFGGSDNEQFF.